The T cell receptor (delta chain) under discussion was sequenced for a study of gamma-delta chains in newborns, infants, children. TCRdb re-analyzed the reads via CATT. This sample carries about 1,600 delta-chain clones, roughly 42% of them seen once, and the ten largest clones take about a fifth. Sample share makes this clone large. This TCR was sampled from a child who had a fever. The material sequenced was blood.

Here the CDR3 reads CACDTPGGVSWDTRQMFF. The CDR3 DNA is TGTGCCTGTGACACGCCGGGTGGTGTGTCCTGGGACACCCGACAGATGTTTTTC. V usage is TRDV2 and J usage is TRDJ3, with unresolved D. The CDR3 has 18 amino acids. Germline V lookup: CDR1 GEAIGNYY, CDR2 EKD. V was clipped by 1 base and J by 1 base, with 13 bases between them.